This T cell receptor beta chain was sequenced in a study of monozygotic twins with inflammatory bowel disease. This CDR3 has 18 amino acids. Germline V lookup: CDR1 MNHEY, CDR2 SVGEGT. Comment on this clonotype: The antigen remains undetermined.

TCRdb reprocessed the 5' RACE reads and reports one entry per CDR3 protein, with no DNA. The sample table includes 420,000 or so distinct CDR3 sequences. General study points: By inverse Simpson index, TCRbeta diversity was lower in IBD patients than in healthy co-twins.

This TCR was recovered from a human donor with ulcerative colitis or Crohn's disease, or a healthy co-twin of an affected twin (not recorded which). This rearrangement joins TRBV6-2 or TRBV6-3 to TRBJ2-7; TCRdb's assignment of TRBD1 cannot be checked, as there is no DNA. The specimen was blood. This CDR3 is CASSHEDRRRLTSYEQYF.